This section outlines one T cell receptor (beta chain) sequence together with its context. Its antigen is unknown. One base away there is no much larger clone; base qualities are not given. The sample's time point label, in plain terms: baseline before first vaccination. The vaccinee samples were drawn from two UK trials, COV001 and COV002, one of which was a single-blind randomized controlled phase 2/3 trial testing AZD1222 (ChAdOx1 nCoV-19) in healthy adults. For TCRbeta chain sequencing, PBMC samples from trial participants were taken at day 0 and at day 28 after the second dose. The CDR3, cysteine through phenylalanine, is 16 amino acids long. This entry keeps only the CDR3 DNA: 48 bases, framed from base 1. V is pruned by 4 bases and J by 0 bases, leaving 4 bases of the junction without a gene match. CDR1 SQVTM and CDR2 ANQGSEA are derived from the germline V gene. The data originate from a study of T cell responses to AZD1222 COVID-19 vaccine (TCRdb year 2021). A note on the overall study: AZD1222 recipients with second doses at about 4 weeks or about 12 weeks were pooled, because spike-specific TCR depth and breadth did not differ between schedules. A total of approximately 250 trial participants underwent TCR sequencing, of whom around 210 had received two doses of AZD1222 and 26 had received two doses of the MenACWY control vaccine. Enrollment into the trials was organized by age into subgroups of 18-55, 56-69 and 70-plus years, and those subgroups contained roughly 150, 30 and 60 TCR-sequenced participants, respectively.

Results the study describes overall, beyond this receptor: After two AZD1222 doses, spike-specific TCR breadth and depth were significantly higher than at day 0 and than in MenACWY recipients. No day 14 peak-response samples were available, so repertoires were characterized only after the peak T cell response. In the small 56-69-year group, the increase in depth fell short of significance, most likely because of low power. Most participants were white British and females outnumbered males, and the authors suggested that clonal diversity may have been underestimated. Conclusions about previously exposed vaccinees are limited because only a handful of AZD1222 recipients were SARS-CoV-2 seropositive at baseline. Vaccine-associated CD4 TCRs spanned the whole spike protein, with dominant responses in regions 160-218 and 743-854. Nearly half of unique spike-specific TCRs reportedly recognized epitopes outside regions mutated in the B.1.351 and B.1.1.7 variants.

The CDR3 regions of human TCRbeta chains were analyzed by immunosequencing. Per the original workflow: TCRs in the repertoires were compared against a reference library of SARS-CoV-2-specific TCRs that had been generated with the MIRA antigen-specificity platform. Breadth was defined as the fraction of unique TCRs that were SARS-CoV-2-associated, and depth was defined as the fraction of total T cells that were SARS-CoV-2-associated. Using the MIRA data, each spike-specific TCR was assigned both to the spike region to which the TCR was reactive and to a CD4 or CD8 class. Log10-transformed breadth and depth values were compared by one-way ANOVA with Sidak's multiple comparisons tests. TCRdb stores this immuneACCESS table with in-frame sequences only. Part of the clones is absent; in the studies checked, under half of the shortfall reflects unresolved V genes, and no reason is known for the rest. The V and J calls and clone size come from that table; D and trimming were worked out from the DNA. A total of 55,000 to 75,000 clones appear in this sample, about 80% of them only once. Together, the top ten hold about an eighth of the sample.

Material: peripheral blood, obtained on day 0 of AZD1222 vaccination. The TCR originated in an adult in good health. The rearrangement joined TRBV29-1 to TRBJ2-4; 12 junctional bases match TRBD2. CDR3 loop: CSVGTSGVGAKNIQYF. The DNA reads TGCAGCGTTGGGACTAGCGGGGTCGGAGCCAAAAACATTCAGTACTTC. The CDR3 plus the reference TRBV29-1 and TRBJ2-4 genes for the other parts give the full variable domain: SAVISQKPSRDICQRGTSLTIQCQVDSQVTMMFWYRQQPGQSLTLIATANQGSEATYESGFVIDKFPISRPNLTFSTLTVSNMSPEDSSIYLCSVGTSGVGAKNIQYFGAGTRLSVL.